This TCR beta chain originates from a study of post-analysis software for immune sequencing data. cDNA libraries for TCR beta contained unique molecular identifiers. One entry per CDR3 protein results from TCRdb running MiXCR on the PCR reads. The repertoire has 750,000 to 950,000 distinct CDR3 sequences, 40% to 55% of them found once; the top ten carry roughly 4.4%. Germline V gene lookup returns CDR1 MDHEN and CDR2 SYDVKM. The CDR3 runs 14 residues. Trimming left V 1 base short and J 1 base short, with 8 bases between. Findings of the study overall: TRBV5-6, TRBV5-1 and TRBV20-1 belonged to a set of about 5 TRBV segments that were more frequent in patients than controls. F measure showed strong co-clustering of same-batch samples.

A remark on this clonotype: What it binds is not known.

The rearrangement links TRBV28 to TRBJ2-7; D is unresolved. Sequencing was done on a sample of blood. The TCR sequence derives from a girl aged 5 to 17 with multiple sclerosis. The CDR3 DNA reads TGTGCCAGCAGTTTATATGATAGATCCTACGAGCAGTACTTC. It translates to CASSLYDRSYEQYF.